This paragraph covers one TCR beta chain sequence. Only a few counts were recorded for this clone. Its binding antigen is unknown. No clone much larger than this one lies a single base away; base qualities are absent. The protocol used for the library was the immunoSEQ multiplex PCR assay. For the multiplex PCR, a mixture combining 60 forward primers for TCR Vbeta segments and 13 reverse primers for TCR Jbeta segments was used. The CDR3 region of rearranged TCR beta genes was amplified from genomic DNA by a multiplex PCR assay. On the Illumina HiSeq System, the amplified TCR beta libraries were sequenced as 87-base-pair reads. On the study's bioinformatics: In a later analysis, tens of millions of unique TCR beta chains were counted across the approximately 670 repertoires, and about 9.9 million of these chains were shared by at least two donors. A nearest-neighbor algorithm error-corrected the raw reads and collapsed the reads into unique sequences, merging closely related sequences to remove PCR and sequencing errors. Alignment of CDR3 sequences to IMGT reference sequences was used to assign V, D and J gene segments. For a sequence to be retained, a match of at least six nucleotides to both a V gene segment and a J gene segment was required. A rearrangement was called productive if the CDR3 had no stop codons and remained in frame with V and J, and every other rearrangement was called non-productive. Following IMGT convention, CDR3 was defined as the stretch from the second conserved V-encoded cysteine up to the conserved J-encoded phenylalanine. Sequences without an unambiguous match to a single V gene segment were excluded from the earlier analysis of a few hundred of the donors. An earlier analysis of about 600 of the donors called V segments functional above 56.7% productive rearrangements and segregating when the between-donor standard deviation exceeded 5%. A statistical classification framework was built to diagnose cytomegalovirus status from the catalog of TCR beta chain sequences. A later analysis assigned V and J genes by comparing TCR nucleotide sequences with IMGT/GENE-DB human TR gene sequences. A later analysis assigned CDR3 sequences and most-parsimonious VDJ recombination scenarios with the TCRdist pipeline. In a later analysis, each TCR beta chain was defined by its CDR3 amino acid sequence together with its V-gene family, and reads lacking a unique V-gene family were excluded. To address suspected cross-contamination and a sequencing artifact, a later analysis removed a few hundred highly shared, low-generation-probability nucleotide sequences. For each public chain, a later analysis derived a clonal expansion index from normalized ranks of inferred template counts within each repertoire. Generation probabilities in a later analysis came from a VDJ recombination model fitted to out-of-frame rearrangements, and those results were checked against IGoR. In a later analysis, TCR-TCR, TCR-HLA and TCR-CMV co-occurrence was scored with hypergeometric tests, and a repertoire-size bias correction was applied to TCR pairs. A later analysis estimated false discovery rates by permuting HLA or CMV assignments 20 times. In a later analysis, co-occurring TCRs were grouped with DBSCAN, and TCRdist sequence similarity was added when clustering was performed within HLA-allele-positive subsets. Co-occurrence clustering excluded repertoires with fewer than 30,000 or more than 120,000 public chains, plus five with anomalous nucleotide sharing. TCRdb holds this immuneACCESS table with in-frame rearrangements only. Some clones are missing; in checked studies, unresolved V genes explain under half, and the rest has no known cause. D and trimming come from the DNA, and the V and J calls and clone size come from that table. For this sample there are about 150,000 clones; approximately 72% appear just once. The ten largest clones take up 5.5% to 7.5% of the sample.

The data stem from a study of cytomegalovirus exposure and HLA in healthy donors (TCRdb year 2017). Background on the whole study: An earlier analysis of more than 550 of the donors reported approximately 260 Gb of sequence data and 117 million unique TCR beta sequences obtained from around 190 million T cells. Approximately 300 gigabases of sequencing data and tens of millions of unique TCR sequences were included in an early release covering about 620 HLA-typed donors. Of the 300 to 500 genotyped donors, 81% were placed in the genetic ancestry cluster associated with self-reported Caucasian donors. The study was designed to test whether signatures of past pathogen exposure could be identified by cataloging public T cell receptors. Using immunosequencing, the study profiled T cell repertoires from 550 to 750 subjects and related those repertoires to cytomegalovirus serostatus. Besides the first cohort of around 700 subjects, a separate validation cohort made up of around 120 different subjects was used. High-throughput TCR immunosequencing, statistical association of individual TCRs with disease status, and machine learning were combined to predict cytomegalovirus infection status. To study patterns of TCR occurrence, a later analysis re-analyzed previously published TCR beta repertoires from 550 to 800 donors and added high-resolution HLA genotyping. The later analysis used no new phenotypic data to find candidate immune exposures, relying instead on TCR beta sequences and their occurrence across donors. An earlier analysis of 587 of the donors used high-throughput TCR beta sequencing to judge whether each TCR beta V gene segment behaved as functional or pseudogenic. Donor age, sex, ethnicity and CMV serostatus were compiled alongside the repertoire data. In a later genetic analysis, genome-wide SNP genotypes for about 55% of the roughly 670 donors were used, and that subset was treated as a discovery cohort. Every discovery cohort repertoire had been produced on one sequencing platform. HLA typing included class I and class II loci at four-digit resolution. Typing coverage differed by locus: A, B, C, DRB1 and DQB1 were typed in about 629-640 donors, DQA1 in 500 to 550, DPA1 in approximately 600, and DPB1 in 450 to 480. Roughly 5 DR-DQ haplotypes were treated as single units for association and clustering because of strong linkage in the cohort. On average, roughly 250,000 unique TCR beta nucleotide sequences were sequenced per donor among a few hundred genotyped donors of the cohort, with about 17% of those sequences being non-productive.

In total, 600 or so healthy bone marrow donors made up the cohort. Cohort members were all nominally healthy when sampled, although unrecorded immune exposures were likely present. The donor was CMV seronegative and was included in the group of a few hundred seronegative cohort members. Every donor gave a peripheral blood sample, and the peripheral blood mononuclear cells from that sample were used for TCR beta sequencing. Genomic DNA was extracted from the blood cell samples with the Qiagen DNeasy Blood Extraction Kit. Points the paper makes about the study in general: The sequencing pipeline was judged likely to have produced a cluster of highly shared sequence variants as a technical artifact. In this cohort, only TCR beta chains were sequenced, and detectable features were limited by the absence of alpha or paired-chain data. In a later analysis, most CMV-associated TCR beta chains were found to appear HLA-restricted, with HLA associations seemingly driven largely by CMV exposure. Presence/absence analyses assumed roughly uniform sequencing depth across donors, an assumption that may not hold. A later analysis reported that several top co-occurrence clusters appeared linked to parvovirus B19, influenza, CMV and Epstein-Barr virus. Correlated functional status among segregating V segments might be attributable to linkage disequilibrium, but an unknown experimental factor could not be ruled out. When HLA alleles, especially DR and DQ, strongly co-occurred, TCR associations were difficult to assign to individual alleles. Compared with the roughly 600-donor mean, donors in an Asian-associated ancestry cluster had fewer N-insertions in productive TCRs, according to a later genetic analysis. Roughly 17 rarely observed V segments, including chromosome 9 orphons, were excluded from the earlier analysis of a few hundred of the donors because counts were too low. A further reported finding was that TCR beta sequences accurately predicted the HLA-A and HLA-B alleles for most subjects in the first cohort. In an earlier analysis of under 600 of the donors, most TCR beta V segments were observed in productive rearrangements about 87% or about 30% of the time, broadly matching IMGT annotations. HLA typing was unavailable for some donors at each locus, so association tests used only the typed subset. The study listed 150 to 200 TCR beta chains as associated with cytomegalovirus. A later analysis found that HLA-associated TCR beta chains were more clonally expanded and had lower generation probabilities than equally common non-associated chains. Cytomegalovirus status was reported to be diagnosed by the classifier with high specificity and sensitivity in both the original and validation cohorts. For the cohort, immune exposure information was limited to CMV serostatus. In a later genetic analysis, a missense DCLRE1C variant was associated with V-gene and J-gene trimming of TCR beta chains, and the association was replicated in an independent cohort. A later analysis found that TCR association rates varied across HLA loci, with DRB1 alleles showing the most associated TCRs and HLA-C alleles the fewest. Three of the identified cytomegalovirus-associated TCR beta chains were confirmed in vitro to be specific for cytomegalovirus antigens. The authors suggested that the approach could potentially be extended to other disease states and immunological phenotypes. At a false discovery rate of 0.05, a later analysis linked 16,000 or so TCR beta sequences to specific HLA alleles. Most TCR sequences were observed very rarely across donors, whereas some public TCRs were present in many individuals.

Sequencing used PBMCs. The receptor was derived from a woman between 55 and 75 years old in good health and CMV-seronegative.

The encoded CDR3 is CASSQDQGFVNTEAFF. The base sequence is TGTGCCAGCAGCCAAGATCAGGGGTTTGTGAACACTGAAGCTTTCTTT. Recombination linked TRBV14 to TRBJ1-1; the D gene is perhaps TRBD1, on 6 matching bases. The trim is 0 bases for V and 0 bases for J, with a gap of 11 bases between the germline ends. In the germline V gene, CDR1 corresponds to SGHDN and CDR2 to FVKESK. The CDR3 contains 16 residues, cysteine and phenylalanine counted. Of the read, only the CDR3 DNA is kept; its 48 bases are in frame from base 1.